This T cell receptor (beta chain) emerged from a study of long-term antiretroviral therapy in people with HIV. Study details: When the earliest samples were collected, ART was typically delayed until CD4 counts fell.

Notes on the study in general: Nothing was known about ART adherence, viral resistance or changes in therapy. HIV repertoire CDR3 lengths ranged less widely than those of controls.

Germline V gives CDR1 LGHNA, CDR2 YSLEER. The CDR3 extends over 16 amino acids. Trimming removed 1 base from V and 3 bases from J, with 13 bases in between. The run of the v3.0 immunoSEQ assay was at survey level. TCRdb keeps only in-frame clones here, not all; method: immunoSEQ multiplex PCR. This sample has roughly 50,000 clones; about 80% occur once, and the top ten carry 3%. Notes on this clone: Its antigen is as yet unknown.

Clinicians in the United States treated all participants with HIV. Sequencing was performed on unsorted PBMCs, taken 0.8 years after starting antiretroviral therapy. The chain combines TRBV4-3 with TRBJ1-3, with D unclear. The receptor's source is a woman in her late teens or twenties with HIV. The CDR3 DNA follows: TGCGCCAGCAGCCAAGTGTCCCTCTTGGGTGGAAACACCATATATTTT. As protein: CASSQVSLLGGNTIYF.